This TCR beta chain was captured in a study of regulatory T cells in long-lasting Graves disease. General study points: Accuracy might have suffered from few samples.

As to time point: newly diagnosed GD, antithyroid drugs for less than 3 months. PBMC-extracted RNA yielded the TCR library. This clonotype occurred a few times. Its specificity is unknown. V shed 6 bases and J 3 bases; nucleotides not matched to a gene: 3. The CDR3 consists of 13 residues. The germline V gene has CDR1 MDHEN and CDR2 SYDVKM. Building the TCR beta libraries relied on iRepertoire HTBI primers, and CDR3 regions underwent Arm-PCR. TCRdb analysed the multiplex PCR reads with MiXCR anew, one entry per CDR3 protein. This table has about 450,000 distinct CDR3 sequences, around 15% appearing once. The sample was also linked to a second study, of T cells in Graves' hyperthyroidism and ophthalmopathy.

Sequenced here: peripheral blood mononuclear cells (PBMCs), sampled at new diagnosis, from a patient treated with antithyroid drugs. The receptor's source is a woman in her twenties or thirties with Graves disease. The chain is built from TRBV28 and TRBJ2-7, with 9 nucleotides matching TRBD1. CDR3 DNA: TGTGCCAGCAGGGGACAGGGTCTCTACGAGCAGTACTTC. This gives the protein CASRGQGLYEQYF.